These T cell receptor beta chains were read from a single sample in a study of T cell changes during pregnancy in multiple sclerosis. Some clones are missing from TCRdb's copy, which holds only in-frame ones; the method was immunoSEQ multiplex PCR. The sample records tens of thousands of clones, 93% being singletons. Specimen: peripheral blood, collected in the second trimester of pregnancy. The receptor set was obtained from a female donor with multiple sclerosis, enrolled in a pregnancy study. The CDR3 runs from the conserved cysteine through the conserved F or W. The D gene is left open where the match is weak. Expanded clones get a size class; other rows say once, few or many, or leave the size out.

v_call	j_call	d_call	clone_size	cdr3_nt	cdr3_aa
TRBV6-4	TRBJ2-3	TRBD2	.	TGTGCCAGCAGTGAAAGCGGGGGGCCAGATACGCAGTATTTT	CASSESGGPDTQYF
TRBV6-6	TRBJ1-6	.	.	TGTGCCAGCAGTTACATACCGGGGGTGAGTCCTTCACCCCTCCACTTT	CASSYIPGVSPSPLHF
TRBV5-1	TRBJ1-2	TRBD1	.	TGCGCCAGCAGCCCTGGGACAGGGTTCGTGGAGGGCTACACCTTC	CASSPGTGFVEGYTF
TRBV5-1	TRBJ2-3	.	.	TGCGCCAGCAGCTTTGGAGGGGGGGTGACAGATACGCAGTATTTT	CASSFGGGVTDTQYF
TRBV10-3	TRBJ2-7	TRBD1	.	TGTGCCATCAGTGATGATGACAGGGGAAACTACGAGCAGTACTTC	CAISDDDRGNYEQYF
TRBV6-5	TRBJ1-6	TRBD1	.	TGTGCCACCGACCCCGGGACAGGCGGGAATTCACCCCTCCACTTT	CATDPGTGGNSPLHF
TRBV7-9	TRBJ2-2	.	.	TGTGCCAGCAGCTTACTCGGGGTCCCGAACACCGGGGAGCTGTTTTTT	CASSLLGVPNTGELFF
TRBV9	TRBJ1-2	.	.	TGTGCCAGCAGCGTAGTTTCCGGGGGTTATGGCTACACCTTC	CASSVVSGGYGYTF
TRBV4-2	TRBJ1-2	.	.	TGTGCCAGCAGCCAAGTGGGGGCTCCTAACTATGGCTACACCTTC	CASSQVGAPNYGYTF
TRBV7-6	TRBJ2-1	TRBD2	.	TGTGCCAGCAGCTTATATAGCGGGGGGCCCAATGAGCAGTTCTTC	CASSLYSGGPNEQFF
TRBV9	TRBJ2-7	.	.	TGTGCCAGCAGCGTAAGGGACACCCCCTACGAGCAGTACTTC	CASSVRDTPYEQYF
TRBV9	TRBJ2-1	TRBD2	.	TGTGCCAGCAGCGTAGAGGGTGGGGCTAGCGGGGTCGGCTTGAGATTGGGCAATGAGCAGTTCTTC	CASSVEGGASGVGLRLGNEQFF
TRBV13	TRBJ2-7	TRBD1	few	TGTGCCAGCAGCTTAGGCAGGGGGCTCGACGAGCAGTACTTC	CASSLGRGLDEQYF
TRBV19	TRBJ2-3	TRBD1	once	TGTGCCAGTAGTCTCAGGGACAGGGGGTATACGCAGTATTTT	CASSLRDRGYTQYF
TRBV4-2	TRBJ1-1	TRBD1	.	TGTGCCAGCAGCCATGGTCCGGGACAGGGGTCGACTGAAGCTTTCTTT	CASSHGPGQGSTEAFF
TRBV29-1	TRBJ2-7	.	.	TGCAGCGTTGGAGTATCCGCCTACGAGCAGTACTTC	CSVGVSAYEQYF
TRBV7-2	TRBJ2-1	TRBD2	.	TGTGCCAGCAGCTTAATAGCGGGAAGCTCCTACAATGAGCAGTTCTTC	CASSLIAGSSYNEQFF
TRBV13	TRBJ2-5	.	once	TGTGCCAGCAGCTTAAGTAGTTTCCAAGAGACCCAGTACTTC	CASSLSSFQETQYF
TRBV18	TRBJ1-4	.	.	TGTGCCAGCTCACCACCGACAGGCCGAGAAAAACTGTTTTTT	CASSPPTGREKLFF
TRBV5-1	TRBJ1-4	.	.	TGCGCCAGCAGCTCACAGGATTATGCAACTAATGAAAAACTGTTTTTT	CASSSQDYATNEKLFF
TRBV27	TRBJ2-5	.	.	TGTGCCAGCAGTTTACACCCCCTTTCGACAGAACGAGAGACCCAGTACTTC	CASSLHPLSTERETQYF
TRBV14	TRBJ2-3	.	.	TGTGCCAGCAGCCAAGAGCGGGGTGGTGGCACAGATACGCAGTATTTT	CASSQERGGGTDTQYF
TRBV7-9	TRBJ2-2	TRBD1	.	TGTGCCGGGGGACAGGCATCCGGGGAGCTGTTTTTT	CAGGQASGELFF
TRBV28	TRBJ2-3	.	.	TGTGCCAGCAGAAAGTTTGATATGAGGGGGGGCGAGTATTTT	CASRKFDMRGGEYF
TRBV6-5	TRBJ1-5	TRBD1	.	TGTGCCAGCAGGCCCGACAGGGGATTAGGGCAGCCCCAGCATTTT	CASRPDRGLGQPQHF
TRBV5-6	TRBJ2-7	TRBD2	.	TGTGCCAGCAGCGCACTAACTGGGGGGGGGTACGAGCAGTACTTC	CASSALTGGGYEQYF
TRBV5-6	TRBJ1-5	.	.	TGTGCCAGCAGCTTGGGGCAGGGCCGTCAGCCCCAGCATTTT	CASSLGQGRQPQHF
TRBV6-6	TRBJ2-1	TRBD1	.	TGTGCCAGCAGGCAGACAGGGGTCGGCCAGCAGTTCTTC	CASRQTGVGQQFF
TRBV9	TRBJ1-2	TRBD1	.	TGTGCCAGCAGCGCTCAGACAGGGGATCACTATGGCTACACCTTC	CASSAQTGDHYGYTF
TRBV13	TRBJ2-7	.	.	TGTGCCAGCAGCTTAGGTCGGCGGGAGCAGTACTTC	CASSLGRREQYF
TRBV10-1	TRBJ2-5	TRBD1	.	TGCGCCAGCAGTGAGGGCGGGACAGGGGGCCAAGAGACCCAGTACTTC	CASSEGGTGGQETQYF
TRBV5-4	TRBJ1-5	TRBD1	.	TGTGCCAGCAGCGACAGGGGCGAGCCCAATCAGCCCCAGCATTTT	CASSDRGEPNQPQHF
TRBV5-8	TRBJ1-5	.	few	TGTGCCAGCAGCTTTCGGGGAGGAGGCAATCAGCCCCAGCATTTT	CASSFRGGGNQPQHF
TRBV25-1	TRBJ2-7	TRBD1	once	TGTGCCAGCAGTGACCCAGACAGGGGGCCGATCCACGAGCAGTACTTC	CASSDPDRGPIHEQYF
TRBV7-2	TRBJ2-1	TRBD2	.	TGTGCCAGCAGCTTAGTATCTTCGGGGGGGAAAGGCAATGAGCAGTTCTTC	CASSLVSSGGKGNEQFF
TRBV9	TRBJ2-3	.	.	TGTGCCAGCAGCGTAGGGGGCGGGGGCACAGATACGCAGTATTTT	CASSVGGGGTDTQYF
TRBV6-5	TRBJ2-3	.	.	TGTGCCAGCAGTTACTCCCCTTCGCCAGGGGCAGATACGCAGTATTTT	CASSYSPSPGADTQYF
TRBV18	TRBJ2-7	.	.	TGTGCCAGCTCAGGGGACTTGCTCTACGAGCAGTACTTC	CASSGDLLYEQYF
TRBV28	TRBJ2-1	.	.	TGTGCCAGCAGTCCGTATATGGGAGTGTTCAATGAGCAGTTCTTC	CASSPYMGVFNEQFF
TRBV4-1	TRBJ2-7	TRBD1	.	TGCGCCAGCAGCCCAGGGGGCTCCTACGAGCAGTACTTC	CASSPGGSYEQYF
TRBV2	TRBJ2-5	TRBD2	.	TGTGCCAGCAGTGAAGTCGGGGGGGGTTGGGAGACCCAGTACTTC	CASSEVGGGWETQYF
TRBV7-6	TRBJ1-1	.	.	TGTGCCAGCAGCTTAGGCAGGAACATGAACACTGAAGCTTTCTTT	CASSLGRNMNTEAFF
TRBV6-1	TRBJ1-5	TRBD1	.	TGTGCCAGCAGTGCCTACAGGGGCCATTCGGGCAATCAGCCCCAGCATTTT	CASSAYRGHSGNQPQHF
TRBV29-1	TRBJ2-7	.	.	TGCAGCGTACTAAGGGGGAACGACGAGCAGTACTTC	CSVLRGNDEQYF
TRBV19	TRBJ1-1	TRBD1	.	TGTGCCAGTAGAGAGGGGGCTGGGGCTTTCTTT	CASREGAGAFF
TRBV14	TRBJ1-1	.	.	TGTGCCAGCAGCCAAGTCAGGGGAAGGGACACTGAAGCTTTCTTT	CASSQVRGRDTEAFF
TRBV11-2	TRBJ2-7	.	.	TGTGCCAGCAGCTCAGGGGGGAGGAACTACGAGCAGTACTTC	CASSSGGRNYEQYF
TRBV30	TRBJ2-7	TRBD1	.	TGTGCCTGGAGCGCGGGACAGGCAGCCCCCTACGAGCAGTACTTC	CAWSAGQAAPYEQYF
TRBV9	TRBJ2-3	TRBD2	.	TGTGCCAGCAGCGTAGGACTAGCGAGCACAGATACGCAGTATTTT	CASSVGLASTDTQYF
TRBV5-1	TRBJ2-1	TRBD2	.	TGCGCCAGCAGCTTTGAAGCGGGGCCTCAGTTCTTC	CASSFEAGPQFF
TRBV27	TRBJ2-7	TRBD1	.	TGTGCCAGCAGTTTCCAACCGGGGACAGTTATCTACGAGCAGTACTTC	CASSFQPGTVIYEQYF